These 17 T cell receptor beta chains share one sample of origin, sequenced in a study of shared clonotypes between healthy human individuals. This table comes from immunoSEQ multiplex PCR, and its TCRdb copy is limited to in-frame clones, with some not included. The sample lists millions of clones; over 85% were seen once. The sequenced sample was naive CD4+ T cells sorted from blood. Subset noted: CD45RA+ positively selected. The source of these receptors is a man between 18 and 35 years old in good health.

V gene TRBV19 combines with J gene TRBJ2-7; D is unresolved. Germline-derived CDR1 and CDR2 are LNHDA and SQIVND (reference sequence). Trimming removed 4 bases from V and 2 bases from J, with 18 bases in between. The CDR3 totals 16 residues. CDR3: CASSTLKEISPYEQYF. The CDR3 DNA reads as TGTGCCAGTAGTACCCTCAAGGAGATCTCGCCCTACGAGCAGTACTTC.

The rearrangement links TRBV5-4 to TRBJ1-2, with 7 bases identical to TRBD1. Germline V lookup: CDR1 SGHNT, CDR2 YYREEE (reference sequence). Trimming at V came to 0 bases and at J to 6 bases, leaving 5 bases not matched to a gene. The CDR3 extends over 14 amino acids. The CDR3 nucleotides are TGTGCCAGCAGCTTGGTGGACAGGTTTCATGGCTACACCTTC. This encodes CASSLVDRFHGYTF.

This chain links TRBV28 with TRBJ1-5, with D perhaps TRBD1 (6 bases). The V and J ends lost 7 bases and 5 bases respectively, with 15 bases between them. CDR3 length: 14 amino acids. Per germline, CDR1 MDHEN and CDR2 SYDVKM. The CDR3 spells CASIPGGGYQPQHF. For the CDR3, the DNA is TGTGCCAGCATCCCGGGGGGCGGATATCAGCCCCAGCATTTT.

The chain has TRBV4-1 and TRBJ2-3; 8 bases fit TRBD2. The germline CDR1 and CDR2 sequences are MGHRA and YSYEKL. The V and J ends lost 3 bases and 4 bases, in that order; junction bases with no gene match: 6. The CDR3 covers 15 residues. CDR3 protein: CASSHPGLVADTQYF. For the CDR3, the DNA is TGCGCCAGCAGCCACCCGGGACTAGTGGCAGATACGCAGTATTTT.

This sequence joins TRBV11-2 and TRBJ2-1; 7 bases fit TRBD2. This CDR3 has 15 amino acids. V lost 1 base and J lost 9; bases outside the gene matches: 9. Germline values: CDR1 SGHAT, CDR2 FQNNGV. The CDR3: CASSLVAAGRVEQFF. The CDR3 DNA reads TGTGCCAGCAGCTTAGTGGCAGCGGGGCGGGTTGAGCAGTTCTTC. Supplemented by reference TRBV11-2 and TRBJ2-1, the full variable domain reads EAGVAQSPRYKIIEKRQSVAFWCNPISGHATLYWYQQILGQGPKLLIQFQNNGVVDDSQLPKDRFSAERLKGVDSTLKIQPAKLEDSAVYLCASSLVAAGRVEQFFGPGTRLTVL.

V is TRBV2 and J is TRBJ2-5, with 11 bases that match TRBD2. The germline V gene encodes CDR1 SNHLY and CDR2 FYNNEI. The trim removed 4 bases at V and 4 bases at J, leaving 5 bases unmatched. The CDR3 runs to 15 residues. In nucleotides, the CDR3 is TGTGCCAGCAGTGGTGATAGCGGGGGGGCAGAGACCCAGTACTTC. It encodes CASSGDSGGAETQYF.

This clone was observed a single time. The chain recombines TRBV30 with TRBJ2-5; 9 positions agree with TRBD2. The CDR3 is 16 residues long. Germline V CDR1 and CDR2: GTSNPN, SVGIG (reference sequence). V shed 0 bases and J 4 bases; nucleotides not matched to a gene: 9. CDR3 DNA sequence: TGTGCCTGGAGTGTTGGCGGGAGGGGAGTGGTAGAGACCCAGTACTTC. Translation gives CAWSVGGRGVVETQYF.

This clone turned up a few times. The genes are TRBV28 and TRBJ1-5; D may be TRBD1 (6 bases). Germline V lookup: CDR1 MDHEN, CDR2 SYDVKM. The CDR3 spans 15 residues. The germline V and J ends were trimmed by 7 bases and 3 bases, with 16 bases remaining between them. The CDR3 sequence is CASILGGGLNQPQHF. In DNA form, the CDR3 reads TGTGCCAGCATCCTGGGGGGCGGCCTCAATCAGCCCCAGCATTTT. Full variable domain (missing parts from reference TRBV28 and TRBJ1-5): DVKVTQSSRYLVKRTGEKVFLECVQDMDHENMFWYRQDPGLGLRLIYFSYDVKMKEKGDIPEGYSVSREKKERFSLILESASTNQTSMYLCASILGGGLNQPQHFGDGTRLSIL.

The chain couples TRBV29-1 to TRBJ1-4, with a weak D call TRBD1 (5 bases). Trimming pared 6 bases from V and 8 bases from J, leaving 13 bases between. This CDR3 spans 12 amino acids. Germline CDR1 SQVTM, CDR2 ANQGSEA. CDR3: CSVDAGGEKLFF. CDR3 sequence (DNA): TGCAGCGTAGACGCCGGGGGGGAAAAACTGTTTTTT.

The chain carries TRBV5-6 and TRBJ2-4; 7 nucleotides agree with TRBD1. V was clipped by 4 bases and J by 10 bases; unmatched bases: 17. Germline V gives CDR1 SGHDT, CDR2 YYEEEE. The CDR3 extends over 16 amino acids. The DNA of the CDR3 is TGTGCCAGCAGCCCTAGAAGACCACAGGGGATTGGGATTCAGTACTTC. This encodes CASSPRRPQGIGIQYF.

CDR3 region: CASRYRTGTYEQYF. CDR3 bases: TGTGCCAGTAGATATAGGACAGGTACCTACGAGCAGTACTTC. This chain connects TRBV19 to TRBJ2-7, with TRBD1 identical over 7 bases. Germline trimming cut 6 bases from V and 2 bases from J; bases unmatched to any gene: 7. The germline CDR1 and CDR2 sequences are LNHDA and SQIVND (reference sequence). The CDR3 sequence is 14 residues long.

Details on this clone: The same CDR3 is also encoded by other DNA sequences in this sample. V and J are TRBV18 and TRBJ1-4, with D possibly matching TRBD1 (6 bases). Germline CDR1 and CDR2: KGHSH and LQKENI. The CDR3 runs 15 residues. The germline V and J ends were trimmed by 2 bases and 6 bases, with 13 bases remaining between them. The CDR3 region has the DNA TGTGCCAGCTCACCAAGAGGGGCAGGGGATGAAAAACTGTTTTTT. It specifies CASSPRGAGDEKLFF.

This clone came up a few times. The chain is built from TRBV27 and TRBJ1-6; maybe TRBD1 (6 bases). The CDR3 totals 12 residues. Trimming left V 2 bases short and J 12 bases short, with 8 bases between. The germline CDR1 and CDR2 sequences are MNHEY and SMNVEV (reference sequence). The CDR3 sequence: CASSLPQGPLHF. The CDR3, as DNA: TGTGCCAGCAGTTTACCACAGGGACCCCTCCACTTT.

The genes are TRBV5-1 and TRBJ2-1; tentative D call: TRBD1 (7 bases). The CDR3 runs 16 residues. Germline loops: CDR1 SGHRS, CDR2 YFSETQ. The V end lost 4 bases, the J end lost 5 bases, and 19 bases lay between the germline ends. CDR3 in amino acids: CASSKPDREVNNEQFF. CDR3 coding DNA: TGCGCCAGCAGCAAACCAGACAGGGAGGTCAACAATGAGCAGTTCTTC.

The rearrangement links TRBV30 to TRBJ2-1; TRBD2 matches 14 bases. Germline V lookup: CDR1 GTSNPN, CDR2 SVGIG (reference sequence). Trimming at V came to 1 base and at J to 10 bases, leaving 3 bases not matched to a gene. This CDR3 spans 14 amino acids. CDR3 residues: CAWSGGLAGAEQFF. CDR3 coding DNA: TGTGCCTGGAGTGGGGGACTAGCGGGAGCAGAGCAGTTCTTC.

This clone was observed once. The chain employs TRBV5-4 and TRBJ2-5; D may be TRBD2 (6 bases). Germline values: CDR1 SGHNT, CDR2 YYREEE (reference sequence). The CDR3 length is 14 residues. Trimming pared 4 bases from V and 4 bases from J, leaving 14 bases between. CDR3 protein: CASSPAGSSETQYF. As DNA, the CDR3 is TGTGCCAGCAGCCCGGCGGGGTCCTCAGAGACCCAGTACTTC.

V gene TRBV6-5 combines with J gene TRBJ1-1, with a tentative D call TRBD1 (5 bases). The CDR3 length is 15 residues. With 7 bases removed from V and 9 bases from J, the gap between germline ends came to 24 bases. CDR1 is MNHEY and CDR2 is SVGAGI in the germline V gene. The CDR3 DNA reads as TGTGCCAGCAAATCCAGTAGACAGCCTTTAGCCCAAGCTTTCTTT. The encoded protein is CASKSSRQPLAQAFF.